This T cell receptor (beta chain) was documented in a study of blood T cell repertoires in COVID-19. Across the study: Whether acute or convalescent, the COVID-19 samples came from the United States, Italy and Spain.

V was clipped by 4 bases and J by 6 bases, with 19 bases between them. Per germline, CDR1 SGDLS and CDR2 YYNGEE. CDR3 length: 15 amino acids. Per the authors' pipeline: Using reference gene primer amplification, nucleated cell counts were estimated. TCRdb's copy holds only in-frame clones and misses some; the assay was immunoSEQ multiplex PCR. Clonal size and the V and J genes are those of that table, whereas D and trimming came from the DNA. This table holds around 180,000 clones, roughly four fifths found once. Symptom resolution, clearance, or two negative PCRs marked the recovered donors of Cohort 3.

Sequencing input: PBMCs or T cells enriched from blood (not recorded which). This receptor was taken from a middle-aged man who had recovered from COVID-19. This chain links TRBV9 with TRBJ1-1, with D maybe TRBD1 (5 bases). The CDR3 is CASSPRGGDSAEAFF. The CDR3 nucleotides are TGTGCCAGCAGCCCCCGGGGGGGTGATTCCGCTGAAGCTTTCTTT.